The 12 T cell receptor beta chains below were found in one sample sequenced in a study of beta chain features in type 1 diabetes. Study findings and constraints: Researchers report that Type 1 diabetes patients had moderately but significantly shorter TCRB CDR3s across all four CD4+ subsets.

Expressed TCRB transcripts were sequenced, since all the RNA that had been isolated was reverse transcribed. Data came from immunoSEQ multiplex PCR; TCRdb stores just in-frame clones and leaves some out. The sample includes about 340,000 clones, approximately 12% of them seen just once. Their antigens remain unidentified. The specimen was naive CD4+ T cells from blood. The receptors derive from a woman between 18 and 29 years old with type 1 diabetes.

This clone was observed a handful of times. The chain carries TRBV7-2 and TRBJ2-3, with D possibly TRBD2 on 5 matching bases. Germline V gene data show CDR1 as SGHTA and CDR2 as FQGNSA. Between the trimmed V and J ends, which lost 2 bases and 0 bases, there was a span of 12 bases. The CDR3 spans 16 residues. The CDR3 DNA is TGTGCCAGCAGCTTATTGGGGAGCCAGAGCACAGATACGCAGTATTTT. Amino acid sequence: CASSLLGSQSTDTQYF.

This clone was detected a few times. The chain joins TRBV11-2 to TRBJ2-2; D gene ambiguous. Germline-derived CDR1 and CDR2 are SGHAT and FQNNGV. The CDR3 has 13 amino acids. V was pared by 4 bases and J by 5 bases, with 8 bases between. CDR3 sequence: CASSSILTGELFF. The CDR3 DNA sequence: TGTGCCAGCAGCTCTATCCTAACCGGGGAGCTGTTTTTT.

This clone was detected only a few times. The sample contains more than one DNA sequence encoding this CDR3. Written as DNA, the CDR3 is TGTGCCAGCAGCTTGGCAGGAGGTTCCTACGAGCAGTACGTC. It is translated as CASSLAGGSYEQYV. The rearrangement links TRBV7-2 to TRBJ2-7; TRBD2 is a possible D gene (5 bases). The V end was cut by 3 bases, the J end by 1 base, with 10 bases between. This CDR3 has 14 amino acids. Germline V gene data show CDR1 as SGHTA and CDR2 as FQGNSA.

The rearrangement joins TRBV19 to TRBJ2-5; 7 nucleotides align to TRBD1. The CDR3 consists of 14 residues. Germline loops: CDR1 LNHDA, CDR2 SQIVND (reference sequence). Losses at the gene ends were 6 bases for V and 1 base for J; bases not matched to a gene: 5. The CDR3 DNA reads TGTGCCAGTAGGGTCGGGACAGCCCAAGAGACCCAGTACTTC. This codes for CASRVGTAQETQYF.

The rearrangement links TRBV28 to TRBJ2-1; 7 nucleotides align to TRBD2. Germline V gene lookup returns CDR1 MDHEN and CDR2 SYDVKM. The V segment lost 1 base and the J segment 14 bases; nucleotides outside the gene matches: 11. This CDR3 has 14 amino acids. This chain's CDR3 is CASSLYPSGRGEFF. The CDR3 nucleotides read TGTGCCAGCAGTTTATATCCTAGCGGACGAGGGGAGTTCTTC.

The chain carries TRBV30 and TRBJ1-4, with a tentative D call TRBD1 (5 bases). Trimming left V 0 bases short and J 5 bases short, with 13 bases between. This CDR3 has 15 residues. Germline-derived CDR1 and CDR2 are GTSNPN and SVGIG (reference sequence). CDR3 DNA: TGTGCCTGGAGTGTACGCACAGGATCGAATGAAAAACTGTTTTTT. It translates to CAWSVRTGSNEKLFF. The full variable domain, rest sourced from reference TRBV30 and TRBJ1-4, is SQTIHQWPATLVQPVGSPLSLECTVEGTSNPNLYWYRQAAGRGLQLLFYSVGIGQISSEVPQNLSASRPQDRQFILSSKKLLLSDSGFYLCAWSVRTGSNEKLFFGSGTQLSVL.

The sample holds many counts of this clone. The chain recombines TRBV7-9 with TRBJ2-4; 11 nucleotides agree with TRBD2. After removal of 1 base from V and 8 bases from J, the junction contained 1 base not matched to a gene. Germline V gene lookup returns CDR1 SEHNR and CDR2 FQNEAQ (reference sequence). This CDR3 has 14 amino acids. CDR3 loop: CASSLGLAGYIQYF. CDR3 in DNA: TGTGCCAGCAGCTTAGGACTAGCGGGGTACATTCAGTACTTC.

Here the CDR3 DNA reads TGTGCCAGCAGCCGGACAGGGGCGAATTACGAGCAGTACTTC. This gives the protein CASSRTGANYEQYF. The chain is built from TRBV28 and TRBJ2-7; TRBD1 aligns across 9 bases. CDR1 MDHEN and CDR2 SYDVKM come from the germline V gene. Unmatched junction bases numbered 7, after V lost 6 bases and J lost 4 bases. CDR3 length equals 14 residues.

V usage is TRBV7-6 and J usage is TRBJ2-1, with D possibly being TRBD2 (6 bases). Trimming left V 2 bases short and J 4 bases short, with 12 bases between. Germline CDR1 and CDR2: SGHVS and FNYEAQ. The CDR3 is 15 amino acids. CDR3 DNA: TGTGCCAGCAGCTTAACGACTAGTAATTACAATGAGCAGTTCTTC. Its protein is CASSLTTSNYNEQFF.

This clone has just a few counts. The chain couples TRBV19 to TRBJ2-1, with 9 bases fitting TRBD2. The J segment lost 10 bases and the V segment lost 1 base, leaving 8 bases of the junction unmatched. CDR1 LNHDA and CDR2 SQIVND come from the germline V gene (reference sequence). The CDR3 is 15 residues long. The chain's CDR3 is CASSIGAGGILEQFF. CDR3 coding DNA: TGTGCCAGTAGTATAGGTGCGGGAGGGATTTTAGAGCAGTTCTTC.

In its sample, this clone was seen a few times. The V gene is TRBV29-1, the J gene TRBJ2-3, with D perhaps TRBD1 (6 bases). Deletions cut 6 bases from V and 2 bases from J, with 12 bases between. CDR3 length equals 13 residues. Germline loops: CDR1 SQVTM, CDR2 ANQGSEA. CDR3 protein: CSVTGTLTDTQYF. The CDR3 coding sequence is TGCAGCGTCACAGGGACCCTCACAGATACGCAGTATTTT.

This rearrangement joins TRBV18 to TRBJ2-3; D not certain. The germline V and J ends were trimmed by 0 bases and 0 bases, with 13 bases remaining between them. The CDR3 is 17 amino acids. Per the germline V gene, CDR1 is KGHSH and CDR2 is LQKENI. Here the CDR3 DNA reads TGTGCCAGCTCACCACCTAGGAGAGGCCCTAGCACAGATACGCAGTATTTT. Translation: CASSPPRRGPSTDTQYF. Looking up the rest from reference TRBV18 and TRBJ2-3 gives the full variable domain: NAGVMQNPRHLVRRRGQEARLRCSPMKGHSHVYWYRQLPEEGLKFMVYLQKENIIDESGMPKERFSAEFPKEGPSILRIQQVVRGDSAAYFCASSPPRRGPSTDTQYFGPGTRLTVL.